This TCR beta chain is drawn from a study of blood T cell repertoires in COVID-19. Study at large: There were acute and convalescent COVID-19 samples, and they came from the United States, Italy and Spain. T cells, B-cell-depleted T cells, or PBMCs supplied cDNA or gDNA.

In the original workflow: Amplification of reference gene primers provided the estimated nucleated cell counts. Repertoires were generated with immunoSEQ multiplex PCR, while TCRdb's copy carries only in-frame clones and drops some. The D gene and trimming were derived from the DNA, and the V and J assignments and clone size from that table. This table has hundreds of thousands of clones, 70% to 90% appearing once. This CDR3 is 13 amino acids long. Germline CDR1 and CDR2: ENHRY and SYGVKD. V lost 2 bases and J lost 6, with 8 bases in between. The specimen was peripheral blood. The clonotype comes from a woman younger than 45 who had recovered from COVID-19. The chain uses TRBV10-3 and TRBJ2-1; a weak D match, TRBD2 (6 bases). The CDR3 loop reads CAISERESNEQFF. Written as DNA, the CDR3 is TGTGCCATCAGTGAGCGGGAGTCCAATGAGCAGTTCTTC.